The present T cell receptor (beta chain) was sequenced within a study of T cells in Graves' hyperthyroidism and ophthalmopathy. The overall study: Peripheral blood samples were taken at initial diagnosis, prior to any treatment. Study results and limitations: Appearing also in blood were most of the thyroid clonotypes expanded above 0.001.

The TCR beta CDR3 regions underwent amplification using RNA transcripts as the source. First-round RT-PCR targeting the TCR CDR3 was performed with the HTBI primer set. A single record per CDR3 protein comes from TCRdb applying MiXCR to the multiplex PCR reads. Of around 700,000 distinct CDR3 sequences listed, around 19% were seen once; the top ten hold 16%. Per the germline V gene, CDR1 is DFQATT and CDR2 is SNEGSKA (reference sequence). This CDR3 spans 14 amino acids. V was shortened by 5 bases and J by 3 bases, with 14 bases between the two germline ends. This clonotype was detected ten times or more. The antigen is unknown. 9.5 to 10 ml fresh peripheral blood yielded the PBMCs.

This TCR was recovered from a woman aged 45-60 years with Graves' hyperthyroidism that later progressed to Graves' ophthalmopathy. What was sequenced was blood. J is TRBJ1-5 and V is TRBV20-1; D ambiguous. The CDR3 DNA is TGCAGTGCTGCTCGTTGGGGAGACAATCAGCCCCAGCATTTT. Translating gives CSAARWGDNQPQHF.